There are a few counts of the clone carrying this T cell receptor (beta chain). Antigen: not known. The data were taken from a study of CD8 T cells in ankylosing spondylitis. Findings and limits, study-wide: As reported, disease-linked clones showed significant enrichment in matched ankylosing spondylitis synovial fluid. Earlier authors reported some of these motif variants in reactive arthritis synovial fluid and blood. Roughly eight highly homologous variants made up a TCR beta motif that seemed to typify ankylosing spondylitis blood.

Quantitative molecular-barcoded 5'-RACE generated the TCR beta libraries. MiXCR, run by TCRdb on the 5' RACE reads, gives a single entry per CDR3 protein. The sample holds roughly 700,000 distinct CDR3 sequences, roughly 20% seen once. The sample taken for sequencing was blood, either unsorted or a sorted T cell fraction (not recorded which). This sequence was found in a male donor with ankylosing spondylitis.

CDR3 nucleotide sequence: TGCGCCAGCGTATCGGGGGGGCTAGCGGCCTACAATGAGCAGTTCTTC. It is translated as CASVSGGLAAYNEQFF. The chain recombines TRBV5-1 with TRBJ2-1, with 8 bases matching TRBD2. Germline CDR1 is SGHRS and CDR2 is YFSETQ. This CDR3 contains 16 residues. Trimming removed 7 bases from V and 2 bases from J; junction bases left unmatched: 11.